This TCR beta chain emerged from a study of shared clonotypes between healthy human individuals. Study-wide context: There were three CD4 naive, three CD4 memory, two CD8 naive and one CD8 memory plates per donor. General observations from the study: Rarefaction curves obtained for sorted subsets showed sequencing incomplete despite large depth. A handful of donors shared about 5% of their naive CD4 clonotypes.

The CDR3 has 16 residues. Germline assignment: CDR1 MNHEY and CDR2 SMNVEV (reference sequence). V lost 1 base and J lost 6; bases outside the gene matches: 10. Points on this clone: The antigen remains unidentified.

Genomic DNA of every subset was divided equally among multiple immunoSEQ plates. The assay was immunoSEQ multiplex PCR, and TCRdb's table has in-frame clones only and misses some. The sample consists of 2 million to 2.5 million clones, about 94% of them appearing once. Terminally differentiated effector memory CD45RA+ cells were left out of the naive CD8 fraction, which was CD45RO-negative and positively selected for CCR7. This chain uses TRBV27 with TRBJ2-5, with TRBD1 matching 8 bases. The sequencing sample was made of naive CD8+ T cells sorted from blood. The receptor's source is a man between 18 and 35 years old in good health. In nucleotides, the CDR3 is TGTGCCAGCAGTTTATTAGTCAGGGGGCGCTTAAAGACCCAGTACTTC. Its protein is CASSLLVRGRLKTQYF.